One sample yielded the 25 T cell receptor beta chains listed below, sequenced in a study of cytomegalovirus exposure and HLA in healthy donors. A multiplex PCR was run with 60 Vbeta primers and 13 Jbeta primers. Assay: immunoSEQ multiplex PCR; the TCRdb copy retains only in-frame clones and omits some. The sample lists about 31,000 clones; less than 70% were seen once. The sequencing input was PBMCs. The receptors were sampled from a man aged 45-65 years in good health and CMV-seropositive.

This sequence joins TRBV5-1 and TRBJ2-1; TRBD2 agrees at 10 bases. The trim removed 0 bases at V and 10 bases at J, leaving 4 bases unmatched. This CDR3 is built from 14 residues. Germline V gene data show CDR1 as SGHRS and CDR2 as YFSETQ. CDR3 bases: TGCGCCAGCAGCTTGGGGCTAGCGGGAGCGGAGCAGTTCTTC. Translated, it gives CASSLGLAGAEQFF. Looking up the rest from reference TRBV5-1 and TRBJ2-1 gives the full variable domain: KAGVTQTPRYLIKTRGQQVTLSCSPISGHRSVSWYQQTPGQGLQFLFEYFSETQRNKGNFPGRFSGRQFSNSRSEMNVSTLELGDSALYLCASSLGLAGAEQFFGPGTRLTVL.

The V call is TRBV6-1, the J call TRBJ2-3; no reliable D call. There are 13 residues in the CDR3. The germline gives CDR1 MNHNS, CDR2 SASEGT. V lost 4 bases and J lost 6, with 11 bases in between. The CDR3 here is CASSVPGGDTQYF. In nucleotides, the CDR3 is TGTGCCAGCAGTGTTCCTGGCGGTGATACGCAGTATTTT.

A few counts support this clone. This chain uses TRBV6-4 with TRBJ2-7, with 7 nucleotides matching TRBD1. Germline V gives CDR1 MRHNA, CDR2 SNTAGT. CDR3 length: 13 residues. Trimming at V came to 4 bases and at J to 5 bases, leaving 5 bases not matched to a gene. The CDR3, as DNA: TGTGCCAGCAGTGCGCGACAGGGAGACGAGCAGTACTTC. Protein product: CASSARQGDEQYF.

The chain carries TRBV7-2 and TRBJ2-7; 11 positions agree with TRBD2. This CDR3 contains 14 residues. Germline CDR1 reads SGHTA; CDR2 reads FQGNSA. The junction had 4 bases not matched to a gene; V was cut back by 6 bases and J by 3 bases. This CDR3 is CASRKGLAGYEQYF. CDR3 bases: TGTGCCAGCAGGAAAGGACTAGCGGGCTACGAGCAGTACTTC.

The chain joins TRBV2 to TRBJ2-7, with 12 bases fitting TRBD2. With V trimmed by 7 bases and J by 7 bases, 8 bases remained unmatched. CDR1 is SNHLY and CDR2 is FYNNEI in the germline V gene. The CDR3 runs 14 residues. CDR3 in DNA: TGTGCCAGCAAAACTCTAGCGGGAGGGAGGGAGCAGTACTTC. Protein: CASKTLAGGREQYF.

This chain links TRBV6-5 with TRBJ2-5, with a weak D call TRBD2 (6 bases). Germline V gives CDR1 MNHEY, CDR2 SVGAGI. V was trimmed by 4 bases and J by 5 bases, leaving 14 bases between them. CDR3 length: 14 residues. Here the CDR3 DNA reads TGTGCCAGCAGTTGGTCCGGGGAGGCGGAGACCCAGTACTTC. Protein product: CASSWSGEAETQYF.

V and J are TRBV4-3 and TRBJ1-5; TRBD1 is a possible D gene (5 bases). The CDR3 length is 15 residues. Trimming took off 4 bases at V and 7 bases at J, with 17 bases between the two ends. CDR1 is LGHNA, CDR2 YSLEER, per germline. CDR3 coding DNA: TGCGCCAGCAGCCCATCCTCTTCAGGGATCCAGCCCCAGCATTTT. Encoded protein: CASSPSSSGIQPQHF.

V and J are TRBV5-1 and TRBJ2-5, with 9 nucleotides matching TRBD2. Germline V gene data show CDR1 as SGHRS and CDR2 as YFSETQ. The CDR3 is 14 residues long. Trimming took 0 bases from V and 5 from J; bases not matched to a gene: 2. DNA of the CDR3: TGCGCCAGCAGCTTGGAGCGGGGGGATGAGACCCAGTACTTC. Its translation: CASSLERGDETQYF. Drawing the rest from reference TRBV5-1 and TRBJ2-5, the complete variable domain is KAGVTQTPRYLIKTRGQQVTLSCSPISGHRSVSWYQQTPGQGLQFLFEYFSETQRNKGNFPGRFSGRQFSNSRSEMNVSTLELGDSALYLCASSLERGDETQYFGPGTRLLVL.

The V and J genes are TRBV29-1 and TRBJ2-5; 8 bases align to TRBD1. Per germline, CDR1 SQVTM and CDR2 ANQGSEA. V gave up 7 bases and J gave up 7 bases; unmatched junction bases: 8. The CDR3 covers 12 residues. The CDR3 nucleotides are TGCAGCGGGACAGGGAAGGGGGTGACCCAGTACTTC. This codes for CSGTGKGVTQYF.

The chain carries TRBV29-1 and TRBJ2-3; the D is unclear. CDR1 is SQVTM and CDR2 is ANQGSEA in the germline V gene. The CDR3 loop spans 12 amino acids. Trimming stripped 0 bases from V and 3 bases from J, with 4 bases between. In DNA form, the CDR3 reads TGCAGCGTTGAAGATCGGACAGATACGCAGTATTTT. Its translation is CSVEDRTDTQYF.

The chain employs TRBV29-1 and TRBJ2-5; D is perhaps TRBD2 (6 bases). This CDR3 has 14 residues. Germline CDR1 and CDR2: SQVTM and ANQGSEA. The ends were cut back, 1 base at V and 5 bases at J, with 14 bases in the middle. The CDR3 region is CSVEVMAGLETQYF. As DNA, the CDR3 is TGCAGCGTTGAAGTAATGGCGGGGTTGGAGACCCAGTACTTC.

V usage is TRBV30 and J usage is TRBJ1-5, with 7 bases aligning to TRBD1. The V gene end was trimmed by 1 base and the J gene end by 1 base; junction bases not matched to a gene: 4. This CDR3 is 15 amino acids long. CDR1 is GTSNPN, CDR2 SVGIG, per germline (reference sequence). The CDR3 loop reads CAWSARTGSNQPQHF. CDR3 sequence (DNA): TGTGCCTGGAGTGCCCGGACAGGCAGCAATCAGCCCCAGCATTTT.

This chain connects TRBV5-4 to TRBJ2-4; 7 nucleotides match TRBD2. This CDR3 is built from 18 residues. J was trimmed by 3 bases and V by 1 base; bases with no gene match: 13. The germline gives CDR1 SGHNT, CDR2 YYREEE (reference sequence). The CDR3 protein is CASSLSVGGGLGKNIQYF. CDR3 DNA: TGTGCCAGCAGCTTGAGTGTGGGGGGAGGACTAGGCAAAAACATTCAGTACTTC.

The CDR3 spells CAWSYGRGAYSNQPQHF. The CDR3, as DNA: TGTGCCTGGAGTTATGGCAGGGGCGCCTATAGCAATCAGCCCCAGCATTTT. This rearrangement joins TRBV30 to TRBJ1-5; weak D call: TRBD1 (6 bases). Germline V gives CDR1 GTSNPN, CDR2 SVGIG (reference sequence). The germline V and J ends were trimmed by 2 bases and 0 bases, with 17 bases remaining between them. This CDR3 region has 17 residues. The whole variable domain, filled in from reference TRBV30 and TRBJ1-5, reads SQTIHQWPATLVQPVGSPLSLECTVEGTSNPNLYWYRQAAGRGLQLLFYSVGIGQISSEVPQNLSASRPQDRQFILSSKKLLLSDSGFYLCAWSYGRGAYSNQPQHFGDGTRLSIL.

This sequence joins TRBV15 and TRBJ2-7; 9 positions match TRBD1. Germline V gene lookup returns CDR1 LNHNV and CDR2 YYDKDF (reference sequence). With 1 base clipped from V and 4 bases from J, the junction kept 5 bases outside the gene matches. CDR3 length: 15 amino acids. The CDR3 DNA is TGTGCCACCAGCAGAGCCGGGGACAGGGAGTACGAGCAGTACTTC. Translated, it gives CATSRAGDREYEQYF. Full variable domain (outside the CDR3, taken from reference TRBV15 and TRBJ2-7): DAMVIQNPRYQVTQFGKPVTLSCSQTLNHNVMYWYQQKSSQAPKLLFHYYDKDFNNEADTPDNFQSRRPNTSFCFLDIRSPGLGDTAMYLCATSRAGDREYEQYFGPGTRLTVT.

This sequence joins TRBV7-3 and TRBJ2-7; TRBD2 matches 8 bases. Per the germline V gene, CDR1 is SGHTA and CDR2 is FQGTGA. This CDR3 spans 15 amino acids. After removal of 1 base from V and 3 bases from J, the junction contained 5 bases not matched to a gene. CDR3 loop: CASSLSGGTFYEQYF. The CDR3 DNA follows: TGTGCCAGCAGCTTAAGCGGGGGGACTTTCTACGAGCAGTACTTC. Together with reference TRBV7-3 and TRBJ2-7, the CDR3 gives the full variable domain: GAGVSQTPSNKVTEKGKYVELRCDPISGHTALYWYRQSLGQGPEFLIYFQGTGAADDSGLPNDRFFAVRPEGSVSTLKIQRTERGDSAVYLCASSLSGGTFYEQYFGPGTRLTVT.

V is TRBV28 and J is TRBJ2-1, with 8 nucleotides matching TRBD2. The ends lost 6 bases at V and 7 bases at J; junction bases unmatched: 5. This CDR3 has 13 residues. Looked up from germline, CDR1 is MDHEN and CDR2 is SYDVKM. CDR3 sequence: CASRPGGRNEQFF. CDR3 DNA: TGTGCCAGCAGACCGGGGGGGAGGAATGAGCAGTTCTTC.

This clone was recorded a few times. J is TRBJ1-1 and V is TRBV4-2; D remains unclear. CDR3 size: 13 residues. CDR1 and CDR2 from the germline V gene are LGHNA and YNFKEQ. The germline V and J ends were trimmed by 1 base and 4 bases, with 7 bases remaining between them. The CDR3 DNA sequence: TGTGCCAGCAGCCAAGGTATTTCCACTGAAGCTTTCTTT. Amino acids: CASSQGISTEAFF.

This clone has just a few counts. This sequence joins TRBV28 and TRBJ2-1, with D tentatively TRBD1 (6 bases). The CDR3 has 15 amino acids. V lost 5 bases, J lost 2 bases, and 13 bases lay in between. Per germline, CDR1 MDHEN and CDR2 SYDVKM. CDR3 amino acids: CASSETRDTYNEQFF. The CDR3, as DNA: TGTGCCAGCAGTGAAACCAGGGACACCTACAATGAGCAGTTCTTC.

CDR3: CASSPERILNYGYTF. CDR3 sequence (DNA): TGTGCCAGCTCACCAGAACGAATACTAAACTATGGCTACACCTTC. The chain is built from TRBV18 and TRBJ1-2, with no clear D. The V end lost 2 bases, the J end lost 2 bases, and 12 bases lay between the germline ends. The CDR3 contains 15 residues. Germline CDR1 is KGHSH and CDR2 is LQKENI.

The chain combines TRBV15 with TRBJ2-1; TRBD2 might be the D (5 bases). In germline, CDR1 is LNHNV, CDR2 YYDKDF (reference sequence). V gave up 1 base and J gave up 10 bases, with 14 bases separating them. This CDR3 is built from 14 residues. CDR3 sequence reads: CATSRVEGLGEQFF. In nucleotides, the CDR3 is TGTGCCACCAGCAGAGTTGAGGGCCTCGGGGAGCAGTTCTTC. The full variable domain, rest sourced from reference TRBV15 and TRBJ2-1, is DAMVIQNPRYQVTQFGKPVTLSCSQTLNHNVMYWYQQKSSQAPKLLFHYYDKDFNNEADTPDNFQSRRPNTSFCFLDIRSPGLGDTAMYLCATSRVEGLGEQFFGPGTRLTVL.

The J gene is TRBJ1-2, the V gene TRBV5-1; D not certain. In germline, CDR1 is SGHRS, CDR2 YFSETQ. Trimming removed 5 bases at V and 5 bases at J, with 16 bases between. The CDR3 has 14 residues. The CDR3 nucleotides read TGCGCCAGCAGACTGGGCGGGGATTCATATGGCTACACCTTC. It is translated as CASRLGGDSYGYTF.

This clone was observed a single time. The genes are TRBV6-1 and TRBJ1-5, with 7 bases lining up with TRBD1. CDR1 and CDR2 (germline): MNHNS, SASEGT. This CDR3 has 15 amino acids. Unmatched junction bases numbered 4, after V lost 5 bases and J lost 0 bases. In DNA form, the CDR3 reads TGTGCCAGCAGTTCACACAGGGGTAGCAATCAGCCCCAGCATTTT. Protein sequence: CASSSHRGSNQPQHF.

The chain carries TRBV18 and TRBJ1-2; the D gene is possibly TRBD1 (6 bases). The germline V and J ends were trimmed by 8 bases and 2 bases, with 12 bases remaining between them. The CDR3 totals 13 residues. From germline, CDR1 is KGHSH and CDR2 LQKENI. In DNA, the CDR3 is TGTGCCAGCCGCCCAGGGGACAACTATGGCTACACCTTC. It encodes CASRPGDNYGYTF.

The CDR3 DNA is TGTGCCAGCCAACAGGGCATGGAGACCCAGTACTTC. It specifies CASQQGMETQYF. The chain combines TRBV7-9 with TRBJ2-5; D might be TRBD1 (6 bases). This CDR3 region has 12 residues. V was cut by 8 bases and J by 5 bases, with 12 bases left in between. Germline assignment: CDR1 SEHNR and CDR2 FQNEAQ (reference sequence).